This passage covers 10 T cell receptor beta chains from one sample sequenced in a study of blood T cell repertoires in COVID-19. Some clones are missing from TCRdb's copy, which holds only in-frame ones; the method was immunoSEQ multiplex PCR. The sample lists roughly 250,000 clones, 84% occurring once. Specimen: peripheral blood. The receptors shown here come from a man between 45 and 60 years old with acute or convalescent COVID-19.

The rearrangement uses TRBV27 and TRBJ2-7, with TRBD1 matching over 11 bases. Unmatched junction bases numbered 10, after V lost 5 bases and J lost 4 bases. The CDR3 has 16 amino acids. Per germline, CDR1 MNHEY and CDR2 SMNVEV (reference sequence). The CDR3 here is CASSHSAGTGGYEQYF. The CDR3 coding sequence is TGTGCCAGCAGTCACTCGGCGGGGACAGGGGGGTACGAGCAGTACTTC.

The chain carries TRBV6-5 and TRBJ2-5; TRBD2 matches 12 bases. Trimming cost V 5 bases and J 2 bases; bases outside gene matches: 3. There are 15 residues in the CDR3. Germline lookup yields CDR1 MNHEY and CDR2 SVGAGI. The CDR3 loop reads CASSLGTSGQETQYF. The CDR3 region has the DNA TGTGCCAGCAGTCTTGGGACTAGCGGGCAAGAGACCCAGTACTTC.

In nucleotides, the CDR3 is TGTGCCAGCAGTGAAGAGGGGCAGTTCGGCACAGATACGCAGTATTTT. Translating it yields CASSEEGQFGTDTQYF. This rearrangement joins TRBV6-1 to TRBJ2-3; weak D call: TRBD1 (5 bases). CDR3 length equals 16 residues. The germline V gene has CDR1 MNHNS and CDR2 SASEGT. With 1 base removed from V and 1 base from J, the gap between germline ends came to 12 bases.

CDR3 residues: CASSKPRTGSSYEQYF. DNA of the CDR3: TGTGCCAGCAGCAAACCCCGGACAGGGAGCTCCTACGAGCAGTACTTC. This chain uses TRBV11-3 with TRBJ2-7, with 8 bases fitting TRBD1. Germline V lookup: CDR1 SGHNT, CDR2 YENEEA. This CDR3 is 16 amino acids long. The V gene end was trimmed by 5 bases and the J gene end by 0 bases; junction bases not matched to a gene: 9.

This clone appeared a single time. This chain links TRBV6-2 or TRBV6-3 with TRBJ2-6, with TRBD2 matching over 10 bases. The CDR3 extends over 16 amino acids. Trimming took 6 bases from V and 0 from J; bases not matched to a gene: 2. The germline CDR1 and CDR2 sequences are MNHEY and SVGEGT. CDR3 coding DNA: TGTGCCAGCAGCCAGCGGGAGGGCTCTGGGGCCAACGTCCTGACTTTC. It specifies CASSQREGSGANVLTF.

CDR3 sequence reads: CASSGNAGTGTNYGYTF. CDR3 coding DNA: TGTGCCAGCAGTGGGAATGCAGGGACAGGGACTAACTATGGCTACACCTTC. The chain has TRBV25-1 and TRBJ1-2, with 9 bases fitting TRBD1. Germline CDR1 MGHDK, CDR2 SYGVNS. This CDR3 comprises 17 residues. Unmatched junction bases numbered 9, after V lost 4 bases and J lost 0 bases.

This clone has a single count. The gene calls are TRBV16 and TRBJ1-2; 7 bases fit TRBD1. Per germline, CDR1 KGHSY and CDR2 FQNENV. Trimming at V came to 0 bases and at J to 6 bases, leaving 1 base not matched to a gene. This CDR3 is built from 13 residues. CDR3 sequence reads: CASSQSTGNGYTF. The CDR3 coding sequence is TGTGCCAGCAGCCAATCGACAGGGAATGGCTACACCTTC.

The chain is built from TRBV6-1 and TRBJ1-5; D gene unclear. Trimming removed 3 bases at V and 0 bases at J, with 18 bases between. CDR1 MNHNS and CDR2 SASEGT come from the germline V gene. CDR3 length: 18 residues. Here the CDR3 reads CASSETSEGEVSNQPQHF. CDR3 nucleotide sequence: TGTGCCAGCAGTGAGACCTCAGAGGGAGAGGTTAGCAATCAGCCCCAGCATTTT.

The rearrangement links TRBV5-6 to TRBJ2-4, with D possibly being TRBD2 (5 bases). The CDR3 is 16 residues long. The germline V and J ends were trimmed by 1 base and 1 base, with 12 bases remaining between them. CDR1 is SGHDT, CDR2 YYEEEE, per germline. CDR3 residues: CASSLYRGSAKNIQYF. The CDR3 DNA sequence: TGTGCCAGCAGCTTGTACCGGGGTAGCGCCAAAAACATTCAGTACTTC.

V usage is TRBV4-1 and J usage is TRBJ2-5, with 7 bases matching TRBD1. CDR3 size: 20 residues. In germline, CDR1 is MGHRA, CDR2 YSYEKL. Trimming removed 4 bases from V and 5 bases from J; junction bases left unmatched: 25. This CDR3 reads CASSPQTGQRGQLIRETQYF. Written as DNA, the CDR3 is TGCGCCAGCAGCCCCCAGACCGGGCAAAGGGGACAGCTGATTCGGGAGACCCAGTACTTC.